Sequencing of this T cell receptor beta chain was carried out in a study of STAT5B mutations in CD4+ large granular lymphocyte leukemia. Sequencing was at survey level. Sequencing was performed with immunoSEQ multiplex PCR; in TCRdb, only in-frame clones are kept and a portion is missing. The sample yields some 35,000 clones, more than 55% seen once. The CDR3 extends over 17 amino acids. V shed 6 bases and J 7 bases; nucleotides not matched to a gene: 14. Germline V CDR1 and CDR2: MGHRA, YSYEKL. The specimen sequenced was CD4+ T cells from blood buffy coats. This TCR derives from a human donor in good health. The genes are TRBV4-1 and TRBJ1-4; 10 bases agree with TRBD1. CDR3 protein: CASRPPGQGKYAEKLFF. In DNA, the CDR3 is TGCGCCAGCAGGCCACCGGGACAGGGGAAATATGCTGAAAAACTGTTTTTT.